Presented here are 21 T cell receptor beta chains from one specimen sequenced in a study of blood T cell repertoires in COVID-19. Assay: immunoSEQ multiplex PCR; the TCRdb copy retains only in-frame clones and omits some. The sample includes about 290,000 clones, around four fifths seen only once; the top ten take around 3.7%. What was sequenced was peripheral blood. Source of these receptors: a woman in her forties or fifties with active or convalescent COVID-19.

The chain joins TRBV3-1 (or the pseudogene TRBV3-2) to TRBJ1-2; D is uncertain. V lost 4 bases and J lost 3, with 9 bases in between. Per germline, CDR1 LGHDT and CDR2 YNNKEL (reference sequence). The CDR3 length is 13 residues. The CDR3 region is CASSLLRDYGYTF. CDR3 DNA sequence: TGTGCCAGCAGCCTCCTTCGGGACTATGGCTACACCTTC.

The chain combines TRBV24-1 with TRBJ2-1, with D tentatively TRBD1 (5 bases). CDR1 is KGHDR, CDR2 SFDVKD, per germline. This CDR3 comprises 15 residues. The V end lost 4 bases, the J end lost 5 bases, and 14 bases lay between the germline ends. CDR3: CATSDSSQGHNEQFF. The CDR3 nucleotides read TGTGCCACCAGTGACTCTTCCCAGGGCCACAATGAGCAGTTCTTC.

The chain combines TRBV7-2 with TRBJ2-1; TRBD2 matches at 10 bases. Germline CDR1 is SGHTA and CDR2 is FQGNSA. The trim removed 3 bases at V and 3 bases at J, leaving 8 bases unmatched. The CDR3 runs 17 residues. CDR3 amino acids: CASSLDLAGGFYNEQFF. CDR3 in DNA: TGTGCCAGCAGCTTGGATTTAGCGGGAGGATTCTACAATGAGCAGTTCTTC.

This sequence joins TRBV6-1 and TRBJ2-1; tentatively, D is TRBD2 (6 bases). Germline V gene lookup returns CDR1 MNHNS and CDR2 SASEGT. This CDR3 has 19 residues. Trimming shortened V by 0 bases and J by 7 bases, and 25 bases separated the two germline ends. CDR3 residues: CASSEARLAGLALRNEQFF. CDR3 in DNA: TGTGCCAGCAGTGAAGCCCGTTTGGCGGGACTGGCGCTTCGGAATGAGCAGTTCTTC.

The V and J genes are TRBV29-1 and TRBJ1-1; no reliable D call. The ends were cut back, 4 bases at V and 0 bases at J, with 12 bases in the middle. The CDR3 extends over 14 amino acids. CDR1 SQVTM and CDR2 ANQGSEA come from the germline V gene. The CDR3 here is CSVVRDTMNTEAFF. The CDR3 DNA reads TGCAGCGTTGTGAGAGACACCATGAACACTGAAGCTTTCTTT.

V usage is TRBV30 and J usage is TRBJ1-2; D perhaps matches TRBD1 (5 bases). CDR3 length equals 14 residues. Germline CDR1 GTSNPN, CDR2 SVGIG (reference sequence). The V and J ends lost 7 bases and 4 bases respectively, with 19 bases between them. CDR3 protein: CASEPGLSRYGYTF. The CDR3 region has the DNA TGTGCCTCTGAACCGGGACTTAGTCGCTATGGCTACACCTTC.

About this clone: Other nucleotide sequences from this sample produce the same CDR3. This chain connects TRBV5-1 to TRBJ2-2, with a possible D match to TRBD1 (6 bases). Per the germline V gene, CDR1 is SGHRS and CDR2 is YFSETQ. CDR3 length: 14 amino acids. Between the trimmed V and J ends, which lost 0 bases and 3 bases, there was a span of 6 bases. CDR3 sequence reads: CASSLGTDTGELFF. For the CDR3, the DNA is TGCGCCAGCAGCTTGGGGACAGACACCGGGGAGCTGTTTTTT. Filled out from reference TRBV5-1 and TRBJ2-2, the complete variable domain reads KAGVTQTPRYLIKTRGQQVTLSCSPISGHRSVSWYQQTPGQGLQFLFEYFSETQRNKGNFPGRFSGRQFSNSRSEMNVSTLELGDSALYLCASSLGTDTGELFFGEGSRLTVL.

For this clone: Given a much more abundant clone one base away, this may be a read error. The genes are TRBV19 and TRBJ2-7, with TRBD2 matching 9 bases. The V and J ends lost 7 bases and 3 bases, in that order; junction bases with no gene match: 7. Germline values: CDR1 LNHDA, CDR2 SQIVND (reference sequence). The CDR3 loop spans 14 amino acids. The CDR3 region is CASNLREGVYEQYF. The CDR3 bases are TGTGCCAGTAATCTGCGGGAGGGCGTCTACGAGCAGTACTTC.

CDR3 bases: TGTGCCAGCAGTTATGCGGGGTTCGCAGGGGGCTACAGGAATCAGCCCCAGCATTTT. Residues: CASSYAGFAGGYRNQPQHF. The rearrangement uses TRBV28 and TRBJ1-5, with 8 bases lining up with TRBD1. This CDR3 is built from 19 residues. Unmatched junction bases numbered 18, after V lost 4 bases and J lost 4 bases. CDR1 and CDR2 from the germline V gene are MDHEN and SYDVKM.

Only a few counts were recorded for this clone. CDR3: CASSPRVLSSYNSPLHF. In nucleotides, the CDR3 is TGTGCCAGCAGTCCCCGGGTTCTAAGCTCCTATAATTCACCCCTCCACTTT. This chain joins TRBV7-8 and TRBJ1-6; D unresolved. The germline V gene has CDR1 SGHVS and CDR2 FQNEAQ. Trimming took 6 bases from V and 0 from J, leaving 15 bases between them. The CDR3 has 17 amino acids.

V and J are TRBV5-1 and TRBJ1-2; D not certain. The germline CDR1 and CDR2 sequences are SGHRS and YFSETQ. Trimming took off 1 base at V and 2 bases at J, with 9 bases between the two ends. The CDR3 runs 14 residues. The CDR3 reads CASSLSDLNYGYTF. In nucleotides, the CDR3 is TGCGCCAGCAGCTTGAGTGACTTAAACTATGGCTACACCTTC.

The V gene is TRBV30, the J gene TRBJ2-3, with a possible D match to TRBD2 (6 bases). The CDR3 extends over 14 amino acids. Germline CDR1 GTSNPN, CDR2 SVGIG (reference sequence). Trimming stripped 5 bases from V and 2 bases from J, with 14 bases between. The CDR3 spells CAWRDSGYTDTQYF. CDR3 DNA: TGTGCCTGGCGGGATAGCGGATACACAGATACGCAGTATTTT.

The chain recombines TRBV30 with TRBJ1-2; the D gene is possibly TRBD1 (5 bases). Germline V CDR1 and CDR2: GTSNPN, SVGIG (reference sequence). Between the trimmed V and J ends, which lost 2 bases and 4 bases, there was a span of 14 bases. The CDR3 runs to 14 residues. CDR3 sequence reads: CAWSKLPDSYGYTF. For the CDR3, the DNA is TGTGCCTGGAGTAAACTACCTGACAGCTATGGCTACACCTTC.

The rearrangement uses TRBV4-1 and TRBJ1-3; 7 nucleotides align to TRBD1. The germline V gene encodes CDR1 MGHRA and CDR2 YSYEKL. The V gene end was trimmed by 5 bases and the J gene end by 4 bases; junction bases not matched to a gene: 11. This CDR3 region has 16 residues. The CDR3 region is CASSGPKGAGGNTIYF. As DNA, the CDR3 is TGCGCCAGCAGCGGCCCAAAGGGGGCTGGGGGAAACACCATATATTTT.

V usage is TRBV6-1 and J usage is TRBJ1-2; 11 positions match TRBD1. Trimming removed 2 bases from V and 0 bases from J; junction bases left unmatched: 5. CDR3 size: 17 residues. Looked up from germline, CDR1 is MNHNS and CDR2 is SASEGT. The CDR3 DNA follows: TGTGCCAGCAGTGAATATGTGGACAGGGGGCCTAACTATGGCTACACCTTC. This translates into CASSEYVDRGPNYGYTF.

The V and J genes are TRBV4-1 and TRBJ1-1; 7 bases are a match to TRBD1. The CDR3 is made up of 15 amino acids. Germline V lookup: CDR1 MGHRA, CDR2 YSYEKL. V was pared by 3 bases and J by 0 bases, with 4 bases of the junction left unmatched. CDR3 coding DNA: TGCGCCAGCAGCCAGACAGGGACACTGAACACTGAAGCTTTCTTT. This encodes CASSQTGTLNTEAFF.

The chain employs TRBV27 and TRBJ2-7; 8 positions match TRBD1. This CDR3 spans 16 amino acids. Trimming cost V 0 bases and J 7 bases; bases outside gene matches: 11. From germline, CDR1 is MNHEY and CDR2 SMNVEV (reference sequence). CDR3 in DNA: TGTGCCAGCAGTTTATCGCAGGGGGCGAGGCGCGGAGAGCAGTACTTC. Residues: CASSLSQGARRGEQYF.

J is TRBJ1-2 and V is TRBV7-2; maybe TRBD1 (6 bases). This CDR3 contains 13 residues. CDR1 SGHTA and CDR2 FQGNSA come from the germline V gene. Trimming left V 5 bases short and J 7 bases short, with 14 bases between. The CDR3 DNA reads as TGTGCCAGCAGCCTAAGTTACAGGGCTGGCTACACCTTC. Its translation is CASSLSYRAGYTF.

This chain connects TRBV9 to TRBJ1-1; maybe TRBD1 (5 bases). The length of the CDR3 is 15 residues. The germline V and J ends were trimmed by 0 bases and 1 base, with 10 bases remaining between them. Germline V lookup: CDR1 SGDLS, CDR2 YYNGEE. CDR3 nucleotide sequence: TGTGCCAGCAGCGTAGCGGCCAGGGCGAACACTGAAGCTTTCTTT. Its translation: CASSVAARANTEAFF.

The chain carries TRBV6-1 and TRBJ1-1, with D unclear. V lost 0 bases to trimming and J lost 2 bases, with 10 bases between them. This CDR3 has 15 residues. CDR1 and CDR2 from the germline V gene are MNHNS and SASEGT. The CDR3: CASSEARSLNTEAFF. For the CDR3, the DNA is TGTGCCAGCAGTGAAGCCCGGTCCCTCAACACTGAAGCTTTCTTT.

The V gene is TRBV5-1, the J gene TRBJ2-1; perhaps TRBD2 as D (5 bases). V dropped 1 base and J dropped 7 bases, with 12 bases sitting between them. The CDR3 loop spans 14 amino acids. Germline-derived CDR1 and CDR2 are SGHRS and YFSETQ. This chain's CDR3 is CASSLPDPGNEQFF. CDR3 sequence (DNA): TGCGCCAGCAGCTTGCCGGATCCGGGGAATGAGCAGTTCTTC.